This TCR beta chain emerged from a study of T cell responses to AZD1222 COVID-19 vaccine. Study-wide results and limits: Baseline antibody screening turned up just six seropositive AZD1222 recipients.

The assay was immunoSEQ multiplex PCR, and TCRdb's table has in-frame clones only and misses some. This table holds some 150,000 clones, 88% found once. This CDR3 contains 16 residues. Trimming removed 4 bases from V and 4 bases from J, with 20 bases in between. Per germline, CDR1 SGHNT and CDR2 YYREEE (reference sequence). Concerning this clone: Its specificity is unknown.

Source: peripheral blood, taken 28 days after the second dose of the MenACWY control vaccine. V usage is TRBV5-4 and J usage is TRBJ1-2; TRBD1 is a possible D gene (6 bases). This receptor was taken from an adult who received the MenACWY meningococcal vaccine as a control. The CDR3 here is CASSPGPGALGYGYTF. The CDR3 nucleotides are TGTGCCAGCAGCCCCGGCCCGGGGGCACTCGGCTATGGCTACACCTTC.